The present T cell receptor beta chain was sequenced within a study of regulatory T cells in long-lasting Graves disease. Assembly of TCR beta libraries relied on iRepertoire HTBI primers together with Arm-PCR of CDR3 regions. MiXCR, applied by TCRdb to the multiplex PCR reads, yields one record per CDR3 protein. The sample contains roughly 490,000 distinct CDR3 sequences, under 25% of which appear only once. Study results and limitations: Among persistent patients, a larger number of public clonotypes were shared (about 3,000) than among newly diagnosed patients (about 950).

Time point defined: persistent/refractory GD, antithyroid drugs over 5 years with positive TRAb. Following extraction of RNA from PBMCs, that RNA was used to make the TCR library. Peripheral blood, at approximately 10 milliliters, went into EDTA tubes. This clonotype occurred a few times. The antigen is unknown. This TCR derives from a female donor with Graves disease. Material: peripheral blood mononuclear cells (PBMCs), obtained when the disease was refractory, from a patient treated with antithyroid drugs.

The DNA for the CDR3 is TGCAGCGTAGGGACAGGGGGCAACGGGGAGCTGTTTTTT. Translation: CSVGTGGNGELFF. The J gene is TRBJ2-2, the V gene TRBV29-1; TRBD1 aligns across 12 bases. The germline gives CDR1 SQVTM, CDR2 ANQGSEA. The length of the CDR3 is 13 residues. The trim removed 6 bases at V and 7 bases at J, leaving 3 bases unmatched.